A selection of T cell receptor beta chains follows, all from one sample in a study of blood T cell repertoires in COVID-19. Only in-frame clones appear in the TCRdb table, and some are missing; sequencing was by immunoSEQ multiplex PCR. The data hold about 130,000 clones, with about four fifths observed a single time. Material for sequencing was peripheral blood. The origin of the receptors is a woman aged 80 or older with acute or convalescent COVID-19. The CDR3 runs from the conserved cysteine through the conserved F or W. D genes are given only for firm matches. The size of a clone is reported for some rows only, either as once, few or many, or as a class for expanded clones.

d_gene | j_gene | v_gene | abundance | CDR3aa | CDR3nt
- | TRBJ1-6 | TRBV7-8 | - | CASSFGLFSPLHF | TGTGCCAGCAGCTTCGGGTTATTTTCACCCCTCCACTTT
TRBD1 | TRBJ1-2 | TRBV15 | - | CATSSGQGVSYTF | TGTGCCACCAGCTCGGGACAGGGTGTTAGCTACACCTTC
TRBD2 | TRBJ2-3 | TRBV4-3 | once | CASSQDTGLAGPMDTQYF | TGCGCCAGCAGCCAAGACACAGGACTAGCGGGGCCCATGGATACGCAGTATTTT
TRBD1 | TRBJ1-3 | TRBV6-6 | once | CASRKDRDTGNTIYF | TGTGCCAGCAGAAAGGACAGGGACACTGGAAACACCATATATTTT
- | TRBJ2-7 | TRBV3-1/TRBV3-2 | - | CASSPSLGANEQYF | TGTGCCAGCAGCCCCTCTTTGGGGGCCAACGAGCAGTACTTC
TRBD2 | TRBJ2-7 | TRBV7-3 | few | CASSLRSGGAYEQYF | TGTGCCAGCAGCTTAAGAAGCGGGGGGGCTTACGAGCAGTACTTC
TRBD1 | TRBJ2-3 | TRBV5-1 | - | CASSFPGTGVSDTQYF | TGCGCCAGCAGCTTCCCCGGGACAGGGGTGTCAGATACGCAGTATTTT
TRBD1 | TRBJ1-6 | TRBV7-3 | - | CASSLRARIQGDSPLHF | TGTGCCAGCAGCTTAAGAGCGCGGATCCAGGGGGACTCACCCCTCCACTTT
- | TRBJ1-1 | TRBV19 | - | CASSISGDTEAFF | TGTGCCAGTAGTATCTCCGGGGACACTGAAGCTTTCTTT
TRBD1 | TRBJ2-3 | TRBV7-2 | - | CASSRRTGADTQYF | TGTGCCAGCAGCCGCAGGACAGGGGCAGATACGCAGTATTTT
- | TRBJ2-2 | TRBV15 | - | CATTALDNTGELFF | TGTGCCACCACAGCACTAGATAACACCGGGGAGCTGTTTTTT
- | TRBJ1-1 | TRBV2 | - | CASLREKDTEAFF | TGTGCCAGCCTCAGGGAAAAGGACACTGAAGCTTTCTTT
- | TRBJ1-5 | TRBV3-1/TRBV3-2 | - | CASSTGGGGQPQHF | TGTGCCAGCAGCACTGGGGGGGGCGGACAGCCCCAGCATTTT
TRBD1 | TRBJ1-1 | TRBV7-2 | - | CASSTRQGNTEAFF | TGTGCCAGCAGCACCCGACAGGGGAACACTGAAGCTTTCTTT
- | TRBJ1-3 | TRBV11-2 | - | CASSLVGGLSGNTIYF | TGTGCCAGCAGCTTAGTGGGAGGCTTGAGTGGAAACACCATATATTTT
- | TRBJ1-2 | TRBV25-1 | - | CASSGFPGGYTF | TGTGCCAGCAGTGGATTCCCGGGTGGCTACACCTTC
- | TRBJ1-1 | TRBV12-5 | - | CASGFFLAGPLLNTEAFF | TGTGCTAGTGGTTTTTTCTTGGCAGGGCCCCTTTTAAACACTGAAGCTTTCTTT
TRBD2 | TRBJ2-1 | TRBV19 | - | CASRLAGGLNEQFF | TGTGCCAGTCGACTAGCGGGGGGGCTTAATGAGCAGTTCTTC
- | TRBJ1-2 | TRBV18 | - | CASSPNGGGGYGYTF | TGTGCCAGCTCACCGAACGGGGGGGGCGGCTATGGCTACACCTTC
TRBD2 | TRBJ2-3 | TRBV15 | - | CATSRGLAGDTDTQYF | TGTGCCACCAGCAGAGGACTAGCGGGGGACACAGATACGCAGTATTTT
TRBD1 | TRBJ1-5 | TRBV30 | - | CAWAQTGDQPQHF | TGTGCCTGGGCCCAGACAGGGGATCAGCCCCAGCATTTT
- | TRBJ1-2 | TRBV7-6 | - | CASSLEPGGYGYTF | TGTGCCAGCAGCTTAGAGCCGGGAGGCTATGGCTACACCTTC
- | TRBJ2-7 | TRBV2 | - | CASSVQIIYEQYF | TGTGCCAGCAGTGTACAGATAATATACGAGCAGTACTTC
- | TRBJ1-6 | TRBV4-1 | - | CASSQVRGSPLHF | TGCGCCAGCAGCCAAGTAAGGGGTTCACCCCTCCACTTT
- | TRBJ2-1 | TRBV12-5 | - | CASGFPGGPDNEQFF | TGTGCTAGTGGTTTTCCCGGAGGGCCGGACAATGAGCAGTTCTTC
TRBD1 | TRBJ2-7 | TRBV2 | once | CASSVVGQGTYEQYF | TGTGCCAGCAGTGTGGTGGGACAGGGAACCTACGAGCAGTACTTC
TRBD1 | TRBJ1-5 | TRBV7-9 | - | CASSLGTGGALRSNQPQHF | TGTGCCAGCAGCCTAGGGACAGGGGGCGCGTTGAGGAGCAATCAGCCCCAGCATTTT
TRBD1 | TRBJ2-7 | TRBV5-1 | - | CASSLSTGTSSEQYF | TGCGCCAGCAGCTTATCGACAGGGACGTCGAGCGAGCAGTACTTC
TRBD1 | TRBJ2-1 | TRBV15 | - | CATSRDAGQEFNEQFF | TGTGCCACCAGCAGAGATGCGGGACAGGAGTTTAATGAGCAGTTCTTC
- | TRBJ1-1 | TRBV4-2 | - | CASSQASQGNTEAFF | TGTGCCAGCAGCCAAGCCAGCCAGGGGAACACTGAAGCTTTCTTT
TRBD1 | TRBJ1-4 | TRBV2 | - | CASSGQGVSAEKLFF | TGTGCCAGCAGTGGACAGGGCGTGAGCGCGGAAAAACTGTTTTTT
- | TRBJ2-7 | TRBV18 | - | CASSPLPVSYEQYF | TGTGCCAGCTCACCATTGCCGGTCTCCTACGAGCAGTACTTC
- | TRBJ2-3 | TRBV5-4 | - | CASSLDRGTDTQYF | TGTGCCAGCAGCTTGGACAGGGGCACAGATACGCAGTATTTT
- | TRBJ1-6 | TRBV4-1 | - | CASSLQGQDSPLHF | TGCGCCAGCAGCCTCCAGGGGCAGGATTCACCCCTCCACTTT
TRBD2 | TRBJ2-1 | TRBV2 | - | CASSYGGGRGEQFF | TGTGCCAGCAGCTACGGGGGGGGCCGTGGTGAGCAGTTCTTC
- | TRBJ1-5 | TRBV2 | - | CASSLNQPQHF | TGTGCCAGCAGCTTAAATCAGCCCCAGCATTTT
- | TRBJ1-2 | TRBV18 | few | CASSPPVRADGYTF | TGTGCCAGCTCACCACCGGTGCGGGCTGATGGCTACACCTTC
- | TRBJ1-2 | TRBV2 | - | CASSEGRGSNYGYTF | TGTGCCAGCAGTGAGGGGCGGGGATCCAACTATGGCTACACCTTC
TRBD1 | TRBJ2-3 | TRBV29-1 | - | CSIIRDRGTDTQYF | TGCAGCATAATCCGGGACAGGGGGACAGATACGCAGTATTTT
TRBD1 | TRBJ1-2 | TRBV15 | few | CATSTGGNYGYTF | TGTGCCACCAGCACAGGGGGAAACTATGGCTACACCTTC
- | TRBJ1-3 | TRBV18 | - | CASSPGGDSGNTIYF | TGTGCCAGCTCACCAGGCGGAGACTCTGGAAACACCATATATTTT
TRBD1 | TRBJ1-1 | TRBV2 | - | CASSEFRGPGNTEAFF | TGTGCCAGCAGTGAATTCAGGGGGCCCGGGAACACTGAAGCTTTCTTT
TRBD1 | TRBJ1-5 | TRBV5-8 | - | CASRLQGYGNQPQHF | TGTGCCAGCAGACTACAGGGGTACGGCAATCAGCCCCAGCATTTT
TRBD1 | TRBJ1-4 | TRBV18 | once | CASSPGQFNEKLFF | TGTGCCAGCTCACCGGGACAGTTTAATGAAAAACTGTTTTTT
- | TRBJ1-1 | TRBV5-1 | - | CASSPEGGRHTEAFF | TGCGCCAGCAGCCCTGAGGGGGGGAGGCACACTGAAGCTTTCTTT